These 24 T cell receptor beta chains came from one sample sequenced in a study of blood T cell repertoires in COVID-19. The data were produced by immunoSEQ multiplex PCR, yet TCRdb's version contains in-frame clones alone and is incomplete. Of fewer than 250,000 clones listed, roughly 80% are singletons. Source material: peripheral blood. The receptors shown here come from a woman in her sixties with active or convalescent COVID-19.

The rearrangement links TRBV19 to TRBJ2-2; 8 bases fit TRBD1. Germline values: CDR1 LNHDA, CDR2 SQIVND (reference sequence). Trimming at V came to 6 bases and at J to 5 bases, leaving 5 bases not matched to a gene. The CDR3 runs 14 residues. The CDR3 nucleotides are TGTGCCAGTAGCGGAACAGGGGGGACCGGGGAGCTGTTTTTT. Its translation: CASSGTGGTGELFF.

This chain uses TRBV5-1 with TRBJ1-6; the D gene is possibly TRBD1 (6 bases). Trimming removed 0 bases from V and 8 bases from J, with 12 bases in between. Germline CDR1 SGHRS, CDR2 YFSETQ. This CDR3 contains 15 residues. CDR3 sequence reads: CASSLAGVGDSPLHF. The CDR3 DNA is TGCGCCAGCAGCTTGGCAGGGGTTGGAGATTCACCCCTCCACTTT.

The V gene is TRBV9, the J gene TRBJ2-3; 10 bases match TRBD2. Germline CDR1 is SGDLS and CDR2 is YYNGEE. CDR3 length: 14 residues. With 4 bases clipped from V and 5 bases from J, the junction kept 4 bases outside the gene matches. The CDR3 DNA reads TGTGCCAGCAGCACCTGGACTAGCGGAGATACGCAGTATTTT. This codes for CASSTWTSGDTQYF.

J is TRBJ2-7 and V is TRBV2; 12 positions agree with TRBD2. The V gene end was trimmed by 3 bases and the J gene end by 4 bases; junction bases not matched to a gene: 10. The CDR3 consists of 17 residues. The germline V gene encodes CDR1 SNHLY and CDR2 FYNNEI. In DNA form, the CDR3 reads TGTGCCAGCAGTGACCTAGCGGGAGGGCCAGGGGGGTACGAGCAGTACTTC. Its translation is CASSDLAGGPGGYEQYF.

CDR3 bases: TGTGCCAGCAGTTTATTGGGGACAGGGTTTGGCTACACCTTC. It translates to CASSLLGTGFGYTF. The chain couples TRBV27 to TRBJ1-2, with 9 bases matching TRBD1. CDR1 is MNHEY and CDR2 is SMNVEV in the germline V gene (reference sequence). Trimming took 1 base from V and 7 from J; bases not matched to a gene: 4. The CDR3 is 14 residues long.

J is TRBJ2-3 and V is TRBV27; 7 bases map to TRBD2. The CDR3 has 15 residues. Germline V gives CDR1 MNHEY, CDR2 SMNVEV (reference sequence). V trimming: 6 bases; J trimming: 4 bases; junction bases outside the gene matches: 10. The CDR3: CASSPFVGGSDTQYF. In nucleotides, the CDR3 is TGTGCCAGCAGCCCCTTTGTGGGAGGGTCAGATACGCAGTATTTT.

The chain uses TRBV19 and TRBJ2-5, with D possibly TRBD1 on 6 matching bases. There are 14 residues in the CDR3. V lost 3 bases and J 3 bases, leaving 11 bases between the germline ends. Germline V gene data show CDR1 as LNHDA and CDR2 as SQIVND (reference sequence). The CDR3 DNA reads as TGTGCCAGTAGTATCGGGACATATGAAGAGACCCAGTACTTC. Protein sequence: CASSIGTYEETQYF.

The gene calls are TRBV30 and TRBJ2-1; no firm D call. The germline V gene encodes CDR1 GTSNPN and CDR2 SVGIG (reference sequence). Trimming removed 2 bases from V and 0 bases from J, with 8 bases in between. The CDR3 sequence is 14 residues long. The CDR3 nucleotides read TGTGCCTGGAGTCTCGAGAGCTCCTACAATGAGCAGTTCTTC. It translates to CAWSLESSYNEQFF.

This clone has only one observation. The chain carries TRBV29-1 and TRBJ2-1; 8 bases map to TRBD1. After removal of 6 bases from V and 2 bases from J, the junction contained 6 bases not matched to a gene. This CDR3 region has 14 residues. CDR1 SQVTM and CDR2 ANQGSEA come from the germline V gene. This CDR3 is CSVLQGVTYNEQFF. The CDR3 nucleotides are TGCAGCGTCCTACAGGGGGTCACCTACAATGAGCAGTTCTTC.

This sequence joins TRBV7-2 and TRBJ2-2, with a possible D match to TRBD2 (5 bases). This CDR3 has 13 residues. V lost 1 base and J lost 7, with 7 bases in between. Per the germline V gene, CDR1 is SGHTA and CDR2 is FQGNSA. This CDR3 reads CASSLGGLGELFF. The CDR3 DNA is TGTGCCAGCAGCTTAGGAGGGCTCGGGGAGCTGTTTTTT.

The J gene is TRBJ1-1, the V gene TRBV5-1; no definite D call. The CDR3 covers 15 residues. V was clipped by 4 bases and J by 0 bases, with 13 bases between them. Germline values: CDR1 SGHRS, CDR2 YFSETQ. The CDR3 spells CASSSRGEMNTEAFF. CDR3 nucleotides: TGCGCCAGCAGCAGCCGCGGGGAAATGAACACTGAAGCTTTCTTT.

The sample holds a few counts of this clone. V is TRBV18 and J is TRBJ1-5; D not certain. The germline V gene has CDR1 KGHSH and CDR2 LQKENI. The CDR3 contains 13 residues. Trimming removed 3 bases from V and 0 bases from J, with 3 bases in between. In DNA, the CDR3 is TGTGCCAGCTCACCCAATAGCAATCAGCCCCAGCATTTT. Protein product: CASSPNSNQPQHF.

The chain links TRBV5-1 to TRBJ2-4; 9 bases agree with TRBD1. Unmatched junction bases numbered 11, after V lost 4 bases and J lost 6 bases. CDR3 length equals 16 residues. Looked up from germline, CDR1 is SGHRS and CDR2 is YFSETQ. The CDR3 loop reads CASSQSSPGQGNIQYF. Here the CDR3 DNA reads TGCGCCAGCAGCCAATCTTCACCGGGACAGGGAAACATTCAGTACTTC.

This chain connects TRBV5-1 to TRBJ2-5; 9 bases align to TRBD1. Per germline, CDR1 SGHRS and CDR2 YFSETQ. Trimming took 8 bases from V and 6 from J; bases not matched to a gene: 8. The CDR3 contains 13 residues. For the CDR3, the DNA is TGCGCCAGTTCGGGACAGGGCGGAAAGACCCAGTACTTC. Its translation: CASSGQGGKTQYF.

This clone has just a few counts. The rearrangement uses TRBV19 and TRBJ2-2; 14 bases map to TRBD2. The CDR3 extends over 15 amino acids. V lost 10 bases to trimming and J lost 6 bases; unmatched junction nucleotides: 7. Germline V gives CDR1 LNHDA, CDR2 SQIVND (reference sequence). The CDR3 nucleotides are TGTGCCACTGAGGGACTAGCGGGAGTATCCGGGGAGCTGTTTTTT. Encoded protein: CATEGLAGVSGELFF.

This clone was found once. The V and J genes are TRBV6-5 and TRBJ2-3, with TRBD2 as a possible D gene (6 bases). The CDR3 has 15 amino acids. The germline gives CDR1 MNHEY, CDR2 SVGAGI. Between the trimmed V and J ends, which lost 6 bases and 1 base, there was a span of 14 bases. The CDR3 nucleotides read TGTGCCAGCAGCCGACTGGGACTTCGCACAGATACGCAGTATTTT. Its protein is CASSRLGLRTDTQYF.

The V and J genes are TRBV7-2 and TRBJ2-1; 9 bases agree with TRBD2. J gave up 0 bases and V 5 bases, and 11 bases lay outside the gene matches. The CDR3 covers 18 residues. Germline CDR1 reads SGHTA; CDR2 reads FQGNSA. CDR3 DNA sequence: TGTGCCAGCAGCCTGGCAGCGGGAGGACTAAGCTCCTACAATGAGCAGTTCTTC. As protein: CASSLAAGGLSSYNEQFF.

This chain uses TRBV28 with TRBJ2-7; tentative D call: TRBD2 (6 bases). Germline loops: CDR1 MDHEN, CDR2 SYDVKM. The CDR3 is made up of 15 amino acids. Trimming left V 6 bases short and J 5 bases short, with 20 bases between. The CDR3 spells CASRDGGGGMDEQYV. CDR3 in DNA: TGTGCCAGCAGAGATGGGGGAGGAGGAATGGACGAGCAGTACGTC.

The genes are TRBV7-9 and TRBJ2-1, with D possibly matching TRBD2 (5 bases). Germline V CDR1 and CDR2: SEHNR, FQNEAQ (reference sequence). The CDR3 extends over 13 amino acids. V was cut by 5 bases and J by 7 bases, with 12 bases left in between. As DNA, the CDR3 is TGTGCCAGCAGCCAAAGTAGAGGGAATGAGCAGTTCTTC. Its translation: CASSQSRGNEQFF.

V is TRBV30 and J is TRBJ1-5; D is possibly TRBD1 (6 bases). The CDR3 is 13 residues long. Germline V lookup: CDR1 GTSNPN, CDR2 SVGIG (reference sequence). The germline V and J ends were trimmed by 2 bases and 4 bases, with 9 bases remaining between them. CDR3 DNA sequence: TGTGCCTGGAGTAACAGGGATAATCAGCCCCAGCATTTT. Encoded protein: CAWSNRDNQPQHF.

The gene calls are TRBV5-1 and TRBJ2-6; D is unclear. Trimming cost V 4 bases and J 0 bases, with 8 bases left between them. This CDR3 has 15 amino acids. The germline V gene has CDR1 SGHRS and CDR2 YFSETQ. The CDR3 reads CASSPQSSGANVLTF. As DNA, the CDR3 is TGCGCCAGCAGCCCCCAGTCCTCTGGGGCCAACGTCCTGACTTTC.

The V gene is TRBV11-2, the J gene TRBJ2-7; D may be TRBD2 (6 bases). This CDR3 is built from 17 residues. Germline assignment: CDR1 SGHAT and CDR2 FQNNGV. V was clipped by 3 bases and J by 5 bases, with 23 bases between them. The CDR3 nucleotides read TGTGCCAGCAGCTTGCAAGGGAGGATCCCAGGGAATGACGAGCAGTACTTC. It specifies CASSLQGRIPGNDEQYF.

The chain couples TRBV7-8 to TRBJ1-1; D gene ambiguous. The germline V gene encodes CDR1 SGHVS and CDR2 FQNEAQ. This CDR3 has 14 residues. V lost 0 bases, J lost 3 bases, and 8 bases lay in between. In DNA form, the CDR3 reads TGTGCCAGCAGCTTAGCGGAGCGGGACACTGAAGCTTTCTTT. Protein: CASSLAERDTEAFF. The entire variable domain, with the rest obtained from reference TRBV7-8 and TRBJ1-1, is as follows: GAGVSQSPRYKVAKRGQDVALRCDPISGHVSLFWYQQALGQGPEFLTYFQNEAQLDKSGLPSDRFFAERPEGSVSTLKIQRTQQEDSAVYLCASSLAERDTEAFFGQGTRLTVV.

In this sample, this clone turned up a few times. This chain uses TRBV7-2 with TRBJ1-5, with a possible D match to TRBD1 (5 bases). CDR3 length equals 14 residues. V lost 5 bases to trimming and J lost 0 bases, with 8 bases between them. In germline, CDR1 is SGHTA, CDR2 FQGNSA. DNA for the CDR3: TGTGCCAGCAGCCCAGGGTATAGCAATCAGCCCCAGCATTTT. Translating it yields CASSPGYSNQPQHF. Based on the CDR3 plus reference TRBV7-2 and TRBJ1-5, the full variable domain is GAGVSQSPSNKVTEKGKDVELRCDPISGHTALYWYRQSLGQGLEFLIYFQGNSAPDKSGLPSDRFSAERTGGSVSTLTIQRTQQEDSAVYLCASSPGYSNQPQHFGDGTRLSIL.